This TCR beta chain was identified in a study of OX40 agonist ivuxolimab in advanced cancers. Study-level information: Three individuals attained partial responses, comprising one hepatocellular carcinoma case and two cutaneous melanoma cases.

Trimming stripped 8 bases from V and 1 base from J, with 11 bases between. CDR1 MDHEN and CDR2 SYDVKM come from the germline V gene. The CDR3 contains 13 residues. This clone has more than one count but fewer than ten. Repertoires were generated with immunoSEQ multiplex PCR, while TCRdb's copy carries only in-frame clones and drops some. The sample includes 20,000 or so clones, about 79% seen only once; the top ten take 25% to 40%. The chain has TRBV28 and TRBJ1-1; D might be TRBD1 (5 bases). Sequences were derived from CD4+ or CD8+ T cells sorted from blood, sampled in a trial of the OX40 agonist ivuxolimab. This TCR was recovered from an adult with an advanced solid tumor such as melanoma, head and neck, liver or kidney cancer. The chain's CDR3 is CASEGWTNTEAFF. For the CDR3, the DNA is TGTGCCAGCGAGGGGTGGACGAACACTGAAGCTTTCTTT.